This T cell receptor (beta chain) was obtained from a study of T cell changes during pregnancy in multiple sclerosis. The data were produced by immunoSEQ multiplex PCR, yet TCRdb's version contains in-frame clones alone and is incomplete. The sample consists of about 100,000 clones, over 85% of them appearing once. Germline V gene data show CDR1 as KGHSH and CDR2 as LQKENI. V was shortened by 4 bases and J by 5 bases, with 11 bases between the two germline ends. The CDR3 has 13 residues. This receptor was taken from a female donor with multiple sclerosis, enrolled in a pregnancy study. The chain has TRBV18 and TRBJ2-5; D is undetermined. Sequenced material: peripheral blood, taken in the second trimester of pregnancy. Here the CDR3 reads CASSQIREETQYF. In nucleotides, the CDR3 is TGTGCCAGCTCACAAATTAGAGAGGAGACCCAGTACTTC.